Sequencing of this TCR beta chain was carried out in a study of T cell responses to AZD1222 COVID-19 vaccine. Study results and limitations: Donors skewed white British and female; clonal diversity was possibly underestimated.

As for this clone: Its antigen is not known.

Generated by immunoSEQ multiplex PCR, the TCRdb table keeps only in-frame clones and is missing some. The data show about 85,000 clones, 80% to 90% seen once. Sequencing was performed on peripheral blood, taken on day 0 of AZD1222 vaccination. The sequence came from an adult in good health.

The CDR3 DNA sequence: TGTGCCAGCAGTGACAGGGGTCTATACGAGCAGTACTTC. Its protein is CASSDRGLYEQYF. This chain uses TRBV19 with TRBJ2-7, with 8 bases identical to TRBD1. The CDR3 runs to 13 residues. Per the germline V gene, CDR1 is LNHDA and CDR2 is SQIVND (reference sequence). V was pared by 9 bases and J by 4 bases, with 8 bases of the junction left unmatched.